A selection of T cell receptor beta chains follows, all from one sample in a study of T cell responses to AZD1222 COVID-19 vaccine. Assay used: immunoSEQ multiplex PCR; TCRdb lists only in-frame clones, some missing. The sample yields about 150,000 clones, 90% seen once. This specimen consisted of peripheral blood, obtained on day 0 of AZD1222 vaccination. The source is an adult in good health. Each CDR3 is given with its conserved first and last residue. A D gene is named only where the DNA matches it firmly. A clone size is listed for some rows: how often the clone was seen (once, few, many), or a class if it is expanded.

j_call v_call cdr3_length d_call clone_size cdr3_aa cdr3_nt
TRBJ1-5 TRBV6-5 12 - - CASSRSNQPQHF TGTGCCAGCAGTCGGAGCAATCAGCCCCAGCATTTT
TRBJ1-1 TRBV4-2 12 - - CASSRQGTEAFF TGTGCCAGCAGCCGCCAGGGGACTGAAGCTTTCTTT
TRBJ2-7 TRBV30 11 - - CAWSGSYEQYF TGTGCCTGGAGTGGTAGCTACGAGCAGTACTTC
TRBJ1-1 TRBV13 13 - once CASSPLDGRGAFF TGTGCCAGCAGCCCCCTAGACGGAAGGGGAGCTTTCTTT
TRBJ2-4 TRBV5-1 13 - - CASSSRGKNIQYF TGCGCCAGCAGCTCAAGGGGGAAAAACATTCAGTACTTC
TRBJ2-2 TRBV27 16 - - CASSLMASMNTGELFF TGTGCCAGCAGTTTAATGGCCTCTATGAACACCGGGGAGCTGTTTTTT
TRBJ2-1 TRBV7-3 17 TRBD2 - CASSLSARTSSYNEQFF TGTGCCAGCAGCTTATCGGCCCGGACTAGCTCCTACAATGAGCAGTTCTTC
TRBJ2-3 TRBV3-1/TRBV3-2 18 - - CASSRFFLGSLGTDTQYF TGTGCCAGCAGCCGGTTTTTTTTGGGTTCCCTGGGGACAGATACGCAGTATTTT
TRBJ2-3 TRBV5-1 14 - - CASSQGGGGDTQYF TGCGCCAGCAGCCAGGGGGGAGGTGGTGATACGCAGTATTTT
TRBJ2-4 TRBV19 13 TRBD1 - CATETGAGNIQYF TGTGCCACGGAGACAGGGGCAGGAAACATTCAGTACTTC
TRBJ2-7 TRBV9 14 - - CASSVGGSAGEQYF TGTGCCAGCAGCGTAGGGGGCTCAGCAGGAGAGCAGTACTTC
TRBJ2-7 TRBV5-1 12 TRBD1 few CASSLTGGEQYF TGCGCCAGCAGCTTGACAGGGGGCGAGCAGTACTTC
TRBJ1-2 TRBV6-5 14 - - CASRSLGSLKGYTF TGTGCCAGCAGATCGTTAGGATCATTAAAGGGCTACACCTTC
TRBJ2-1 TRBV5-1 15 - - CASSLRGVVDNEQFF TGCGCCAGCAGCTTGAGGGGGGTTGTTGACAATGAGCAGTTCTTC
TRBJ1-1 TRBV2 16 - - CASIYQGLTMNTEAFF TGTGCCAGCATTTATCAGGGACTTACCATGAACACTGAAGCTTTCTTT
TRBJ1-4 TRBV3-1/TRBV3-2 15 - - CASSLGRGANEKLFF TGTGCCAGCAGCCTGGGGCGGGGAGCTAATGAAAAACTGTTTTTT
TRBJ1-2 TRBV25-1 12 - - CASSEWVYGYTF TGTGCCAGCAGTGAATGGGTCTATGGCTACACCTTC
TRBJ1-2 TRBV30 13 - - CAWRPQGDYGYTF TGTGCCTGGAGGCCCCAGGGCGATTATGGCTACACCTTC
TRBJ1-1 TRBV6-5 14 - - CASSRTVMNTEAFF TGTGCCAGCTCAAGGACCGTGATGAACACTGAAGCTTTCTTT
TRBJ1-2 TRBV18 16 - - CASSLSRQDNFYGYTF TGTGCCAGCTCACTGTCCCGACAGGACAATTTCTATGGCTACACCTTC
TRBJ1-2 TRBV5-6 15 - - CASSLLRTENYGYTF TGTGCCAGCAGCTTGCTCAGGACAGAGAACTATGGCTACACCTTC
TRBJ1-1 TRBV19 16 TRBD1 - CASASGTGGASTEAFF TGTGCCAGCGCCTCCGGGACAGGGGGCGCAAGCACTGAAGCTTTCTTT
TRBJ1-5 TRBV19 17 - - CASSVGPGRGSNQPQHF TGTGCCAGTAGTGTTGGCCCAGGACGGGGAAGCAATCAGCCCCAGCATTTT
TRBJ2-1 TRBV10-1 15 - - CASSESGGINNEQFF TGCGCCAGCAGTGAGTCGGGCGGAATTAACAATGAGCAGTTCTTC
TRBJ1-3 TRBV18 15 - once CASSPREGSGNTIYF TGTGCCAGCTCACCGAGAGAGGGATCTGGAAACACCATATATTTT
TRBJ2-1 TRBV11-3 12 - - CASTYDYNEQFF TGTGCCAGCACCTATGATTACAATGAGCAGTTCTTC
TRBJ1-6 TRBV5-4 16 - - CASSLNEGFMGSPLHF TGTGCCAGCAGCTTAAATGAAGGATTTATGGGTTCACCCCTCCACTTT
TRBJ1-1 TRBV9 16 - - CASSVGGGARGTEAFF TGTGCCAGCAGCGTAGGTGGGGGCGCTCGGGGGACTGAAGCTTTCTTT
TRBJ2-1 TRBV5-1 12 TRBD1 - CASSSGGNEQFF TGCGCCAGCAGCTCAGGGGGCAATGAGCAGTTCTTC
TRBJ1-2 TRBV11-3 14 TRBD1 - CASSLYGQGHGYTF TGTGCCAGCAGCTTATACGGACAGGGTCATGGCTACACCTTC
TRBJ1-1 TRBV11-3 14 - - CASSLTGLNTEAFF TGTGCCAGCAGCTTGACGGGGTTGAACACTGAAGCTTTCTTT
TRBJ1-1 TRBV7-8 15 - few CASSLLGLMNTEAFF TGTGCCAGCAGCCTACTGGGGCTCATGAACACTGAAGCTTTCTTT
TRBJ2-5 TRBV2 13 - - CASSDLATETQYF TGTGCCAGCAGTGACCTAGCGACAGAGACCCAGTACTTC